This T cell receptor beta chain was recorded in a study of cytomegalovirus exposure and HLA in healthy donors. As for the study in general: As an earlier analysis found, about 190 million T cells yielded about 120 million unique TCR beta sequences.

The study, taken as a whole, reports: CMV antigen specificity of three CMV-associated chains was confirmed in vitro. Analysis was carried out at a later point, and it linked a missense DCLRE1C variant to TCR beta V- and J-gene trimming.

In the case of this clone: No antigen is known for it.

The CDR3 consists of 14 residues. In germline, CDR1 is MGHRA, CDR2 YSYEKL. V lost 4 bases and J lost 2, with 12 bases in between. 60 Vbeta and 13 Jbeta primers were used in PCR. The protocol was immunoSEQ multiplex PCR, while the TCRdb copy is restricted to in-frame clones and leaves out a portion. This table has about 190,000 clones, around 83% appearing once. Sequenced material: PBMCs. This TCR was recovered from a man aged 50 to 60 in good health and CMV-seronegative. The chain links TRBV4-1 to TRBJ2-7, with D perhaps TRBD2 (5 bases). CDR3 coding DNA: TGCGCCAGCAGCCGCGGGCCCGGCGCCTACGAGCAGTACTTC. Translated, it gives CASSRGPGAYEQYF.